This T cell receptor beta chain was profiled in a study of T cell repertoires in cytomegalovirus infection. This clonotype was counted a few times. Its antigen is not known. The junction had 19 bases not matched to a gene; V was cut back by 7 bases and J by 11 bases. Germline V gene lookup returns CDR1 LNHDA and CDR2 SQIVND (reference sequence). The CDR3 contains 15 residues. TCRdb independently ran MiXCR on the reads; one entry per CDR3 protein. The profile shows about 160,000 distinct CDR3 sequences, less than 25% of them singletons. This TCR was sampled from a human donor in good health (CMV status not recorded). Some clones in this sample may be carry-over from other donors' samples. The chain combines TRBV19 with TRBJ1-1; TRBD1 aligns across 7 bases. Sequencing used CD8+ T cells from cultured PBMCs, obtained from culture after CMV antigen stimulation. CDR3 sequence (DNA): TGTGCCAGTATCCCCCGGGACAGAGCCACCAAAGAGGCTTTCTTT. Protein: CASIPRDRATKEAFF.